The entry below describes one T cell receptor (beta chain). This entry belongs to a study of blood T cell repertoires in COVID-19. The V gene lost 1 base and the J gene lost 10 bases, with 20 bases spanning the gap. Germline CDR1 reads SEHNR; CDR2 reads FQNEAQ (reference sequence). The CDR3 is 16 amino acids. Per the study methods: Using reference gene primer amplification, nucleated cell counts were estimated. The data were produced by immunoSEQ multiplex PCR, yet TCRdb's version contains in-frame clones alone and is incomplete. V and J calls and clone size follow that table, whereas D and trimming were derived from the DNA. The sample lists about 170,000 clones; under 95% were seen once.

This TCR was recovered from a man aged 18 to 35 with COVID-19, enrolled during active disease. Sequencing used peripheral blood. The gene calls are TRBV7-9 and TRBJ2-1; D is perhaps TRBD2 (6 bases). CDR3 sequence reads: CASSLEEGRGGEEQFF. The DNA for the CDR3 is TGTGCCAGCAGCTTAGAGGAGGGGAGAGGTGGAGAGGAGCAGTTCTTC.